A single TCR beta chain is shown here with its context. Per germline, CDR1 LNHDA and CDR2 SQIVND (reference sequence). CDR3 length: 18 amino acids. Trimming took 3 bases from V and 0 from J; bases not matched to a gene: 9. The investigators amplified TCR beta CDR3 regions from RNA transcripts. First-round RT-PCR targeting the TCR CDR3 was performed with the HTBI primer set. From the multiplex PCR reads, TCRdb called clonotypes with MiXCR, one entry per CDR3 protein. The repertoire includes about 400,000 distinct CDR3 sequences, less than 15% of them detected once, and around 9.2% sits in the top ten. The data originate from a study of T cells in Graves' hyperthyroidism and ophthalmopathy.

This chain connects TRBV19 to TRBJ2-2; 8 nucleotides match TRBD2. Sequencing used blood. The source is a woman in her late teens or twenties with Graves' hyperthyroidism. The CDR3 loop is CASSIRGGANANTGELFF. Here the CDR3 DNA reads TGTGCCAGTAGTATCCGGGGGGGGGCCAATGCGAACACCGGGGAGCTGTTTTTT.